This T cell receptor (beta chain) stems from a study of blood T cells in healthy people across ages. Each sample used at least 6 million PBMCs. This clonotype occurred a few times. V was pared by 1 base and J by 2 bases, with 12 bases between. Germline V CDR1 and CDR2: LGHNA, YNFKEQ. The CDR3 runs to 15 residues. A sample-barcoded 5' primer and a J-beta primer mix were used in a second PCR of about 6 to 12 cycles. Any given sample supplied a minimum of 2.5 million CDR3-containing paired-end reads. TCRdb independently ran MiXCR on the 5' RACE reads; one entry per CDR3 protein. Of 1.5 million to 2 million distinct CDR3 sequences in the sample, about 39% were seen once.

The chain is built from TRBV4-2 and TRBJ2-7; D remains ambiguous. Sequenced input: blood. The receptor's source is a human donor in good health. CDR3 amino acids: CASSQGVRSTYEQYF. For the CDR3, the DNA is TGTGCCAGCAGCCAAGGTGTCAGGTCGACCTACGAGCAGTACTTC.